The 15 T cell receptor beta chains below all came from one sample that was sequenced in a study of blood T cell repertoires in COVID-19. The assay was immunoSEQ multiplex PCR, and TCRdb's table has in-frame clones only and misses some. The sample has 120,000 or so clones, roughly 79% seen once. The sample consisted of peripheral blood. These receptors all come from a human donor in a cohort sampled during active COVID-19.

The rearrangement joins TRBV6-2 or TRBV6-3 to TRBJ2-7; the D gene is possibly TRBD2 (6 bases). This CDR3 spans 16 amino acids. V was clipped by 0 bases and J by 0 bases, with 12 bases between them. CDR1 and CDR2 (germline): MNHEY, SVGEGT. This CDR3 is CASSYSRGTYSYEQYF. The CDR3 nucleotides read TGTGCCAGCAGTTACTCTCGGGGGACCTACTCCTACGAGCAGTACTTC.

The V gene is TRBV6-6, the J gene TRBJ2-7, with a tentative D call TRBD1 (5 bases). Germline V gives CDR1 MNHNY, CDR2 SVGAGI (reference sequence). The CDR3 sequence is 13 residues long. V was cut by 6 bases and J by 2 bases, with 11 bases left in between. In DNA, the CDR3 is TGTGCCAGCAGCCACAAAGGGGCCTACGAGCAGTACTTC. The encoded protein is CASSHKGAYEQYF.

This chain joins TRBV6-5 and TRBJ1-6; a weak D match, TRBD1 (6 bases). CDR1 MNHEY and CDR2 SVGAGI come from the germline V gene. V was pared by 6 bases and J by 10 bases, with 16 bases between. The CDR3 runs 14 residues. CDR3 nucleotides: TGTGCCAGCAGCCCCTCGGGGGGCAAATCACCCCTCCACTTT. Its protein product is CASSPSGGKSPLHF.

V usage is TRBV30 and J usage is TRBJ1-2, with D possibly being TRBD1 (5 bases). The CDR3 extends over 15 amino acids. CDR1 is GTSNPN and CDR2 is SVGIG in the germline V gene (reference sequence). Trimming stripped 4 bases from V and 0 bases from J, with 15 bases between. In DNA, the CDR3 is TGTGCCTGGAACCTGAGACAGAGTTCTAACTATGGCTACACCTTC. Protein sequence: CAWNLRQSSNYGYTF. Supplemented by reference TRBV30 and TRBJ1-2, the full variable domain reads SQTIHQWPATLVQPVGSPLSLECTVEGTSNPNLYWYRQAAGRGLQLLFYSVGIGQISSEVPQNLSASRPQDRQFILSSKKLLLSDSGFYLCAWNLRQSSNYGYTFGSGTRLTVV.

V gene TRBV15 combines with J gene TRBJ1-1; maybe TRBD1 (6 bases). The V end was cut by 3 bases, the J end by 0 bases, with 17 bases between. Germline CDR1 LNHNV, CDR2 YYDKDF (reference sequence). This CDR3 is built from 17 residues. CDR3 in DNA: TGTGCCACCAGCAGGGACCCGGGACAAGAAGTGAACACTGAAGCTTTCTTT. Translation gives CATSRDPGQEVNTEAFF.

J is TRBJ2-2 and V is TRBV23-1; the D gene is possibly TRBD1 (8 bases). TRBV23-1 is identified as an open reading frame with a role that is uncertain. The CDR3 totals 15 residues. V lost 7 bases and J 6 bases, leaving 18 bases between the germline ends. The CDR3 here is CASNPQGGSSGELFF. The CDR3 bases are TGCGCCAGCAATCCACAGGGGGGGTCGTCCGGGGAGCTGTTTTTT.

This clone was recorded only once. This chain links TRBV9 with TRBJ2-1; a possible D gene is TRBD2 (6 bases). Germline loops: CDR1 SGDLS, CDR2 YYNGEE. CDR3 length: 13 amino acids. The V and J ends lost 3 bases and 6 bases respectively, with 10 bases between them. CDR3 sequence reads: CASSAYSGNEQFF. In nucleotides, the CDR3 is TGTGCCAGCAGCGCCTATAGCGGCAATGAGCAGTTCTTC.

This chain connects TRBV10-1 to TRBJ1-5, with unresolved D. CDR3 size: 13 residues. The V end was cut by 5 bases, the J end by 0 bases, with 5 bases between. Per the germline V gene, CDR1 is WNHNN and CDR2 is SYGVQD (reference sequence). This chain's CDR3 is CASSRHSNQPQHF. The CDR3 DNA reads TGCGCCAGCAGTCGACATAGCAATCAGCCCCAGCATTTT.

The V call is TRBV14, the J call TRBJ2-5, with 11 bases fitting TRBD2. The CDR3 covers 15 residues. Germline V CDR1 and CDR2: SGHDN, FVKESK. The trim removed 2 bases at V and 3 bases at J, leaving 2 bases unmatched. The CDR3, as DNA: TGTGCCAGCAGCCAATTGGGACTAGCGGAAGAGACCCAGTACTTC. This encodes CASSQLGLAEETQYF.

The chain is built from TRBV11-3 and TRBJ2-1; 11 nucleotides agree with TRBD2. The CDR3 loop spans 15 amino acids. CDR1 is SGHNT, CDR2 YENEEA, per germline. With V trimmed by 3 bases and J by 7 bases, 5 bases remained unmatched. CDR3 amino acids: CASSFTSGSVNEQFF. The CDR3 DNA reads as TGTGCCAGCAGCTTCACTAGCGGGAGTGTAAATGAGCAGTTCTTC.

The rearrangement links TRBV7-3 to TRBJ2-1; TRBD1 might be the D (6 bases). The CDR3 sequence is 12 residues long. Per germline, CDR1 SGHTA and CDR2 FQGTGA. Trimming removed 5 bases at V and 7 bases at J, with 9 bases between. The CDR3 loop is CASSEQGNEQFF. The CDR3, as DNA: TGTGCCAGCAGCGAACAGGGAAATGAGCAGTTCTTC.

The V call is TRBV25-1, the J call TRBJ1-6; D is uncertain. Germline-derived CDR1 and CDR2 are MGHDK and SYGVNS. The CDR3 totals 15 residues. V was shortened by 2 bases and J by 6 bases, with 11 bases between the two germline ends. CDR3 sequence: CASSEGSGGNSPLHF. CDR3 in DNA: TGTGCCAGCAGTGAAGGTTCGGGTGGTAATTCACCCCTCCACTTT.

The rearrangement links TRBV7-2 to TRBJ2-7, with 11 bases lining up with TRBD2. Germline lookup yields CDR1 SGHTA and CDR2 FQGNSA. V shed 6 bases and J 2 bases; nucleotides not matched to a gene: 6. This CDR3 is built from 15 residues. CDR3 DNA: TGTGCCAGCAGTCTGCTAGCGGGGGGTACCTACGAGCAGTACTTC. This codes for CASSLLAGGTYEQYF.

The chain links TRBV19 to TRBJ2-3; no clear D gene. Per germline, CDR1 LNHDA and CDR2 SQIVND (reference sequence). The V and J ends lost 1 base and 5 bases respectively, with 10 bases between them. CDR3 size: 14 residues. The CDR3 region has the DNA TGTGCCAGTAGTATAGGGAATAGCCGAGATACGCAGTATTTT. This translates into CASSIGNSRDTQYF.

The chain combines TRBV18 with TRBJ2-5; unclear D gene. Germline loops: CDR1 KGHSH, CDR2 LQKENI. The CDR3 runs to 14 residues. V shed 2 bases and J shed 5 bases, with 12 bases lying between them. The CDR3 DNA reads TGTGCCAGCTCACCAGGTACTGCCACCGAGACCCAGTACTTC. Protein sequence: CASSPGTATETQYF. The full variable domain, completed using reference TRBV18 and TRBJ2-5, is NAGVMQNPRHLVRRRGQEARLRCSPMKGHSHVYWYRQLPEEGLKFMVYLQKENIIDESGMPKERFSAEFPKEGPSILRIQQVVRGDSAAYFCASSPGTATETQYFGPGTRLLVL.